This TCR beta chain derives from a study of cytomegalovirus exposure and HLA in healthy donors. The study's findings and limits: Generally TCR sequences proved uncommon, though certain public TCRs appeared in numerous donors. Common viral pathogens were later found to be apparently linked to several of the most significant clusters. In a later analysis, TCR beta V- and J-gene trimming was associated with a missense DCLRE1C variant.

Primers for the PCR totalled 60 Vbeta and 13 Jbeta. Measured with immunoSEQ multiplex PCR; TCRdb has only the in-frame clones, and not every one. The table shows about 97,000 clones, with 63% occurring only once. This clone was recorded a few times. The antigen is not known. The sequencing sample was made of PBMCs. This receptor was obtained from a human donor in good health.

CDR3 nucleotides: TGCGCCAGCAGCCGAGACAGGGGTGGGAACACTGAAGCTTTCTTT. Translating gives CASSRDRGGNTEAFF. J is TRBJ1-1 and V is TRBV4-1; 8 positions agree with TRBD1. J lost 1 base, V lost 4 bases, and 5 bases had no gene match. The CDR3 length is 15 residues. The V gene's germline CDR1 is MGHRA and CDR2 YSYEKL.